This section outlines one T cell receptor beta chain sequence together with its context. The antigen remains unidentified. The CDR3 spans 12 residues. The ends were cut back, 4 bases at V and 4 bases at J, with 7 bases in the middle. Per germline, CDR1 DFQATT and CDR2 SNEGSKA (reference sequence). The sample is drawn from a study of post-analysis software for immune sequencing data. Study-wide context: The courses of disease that were included comprised relapsing-remitting, secondary progressive and progressive-relapsing multiple sclerosis. Study-wide findings and caveats: The normalized Chao1 diversity of multiple sclerosis patients was significantly lower than that of controls. Higher frequency in patients than in controls was seen for roughly five TRBV segments, with TRBV5-6, TRBV5-1 and TRBV20-1 among them.

Researchers reported that TCR beta cDNA libraries carried unique molecular identifiers. T cells numbering about 0.85 to 11 million gave rise to 500,000 or so cDNA molecules. MiXCR was run by TCRdb on the PCR reads, yielding one entry per CDR3 protein. This sample has about 560,000 distinct CDR3 sequences, with 44% found just once. The rearrangement uses TRBV20-1 and TRBJ2-2; D is undetermined. This receptor was obtained from a girl under 18 with multiple sclerosis. Material: blood. The CDR3 DNA sequence: TGCAGTGCTACAGGTCGCACCGGGGAGCTGTTTTTT. Translated, it gives CSATGRTGELFF.